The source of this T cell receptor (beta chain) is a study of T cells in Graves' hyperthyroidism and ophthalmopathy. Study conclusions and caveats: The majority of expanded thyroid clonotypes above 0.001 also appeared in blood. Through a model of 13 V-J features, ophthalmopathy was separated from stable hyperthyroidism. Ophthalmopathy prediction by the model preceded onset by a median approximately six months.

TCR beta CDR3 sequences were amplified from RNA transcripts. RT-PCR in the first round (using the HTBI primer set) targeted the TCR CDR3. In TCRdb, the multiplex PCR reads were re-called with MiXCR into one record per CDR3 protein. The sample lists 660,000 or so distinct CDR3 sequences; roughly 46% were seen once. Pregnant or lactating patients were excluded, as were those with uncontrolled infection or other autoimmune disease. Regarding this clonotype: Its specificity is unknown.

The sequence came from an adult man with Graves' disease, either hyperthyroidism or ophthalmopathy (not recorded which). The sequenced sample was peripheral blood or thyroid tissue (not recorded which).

CDR3 region: CSAKGQAFF. The CDR3 region has the DNA TGCAGTGCTAAGGGCCAAGCTTTCTTT. This chain joins TRBV20-1 and TRBJ1-1; no firm D call. This CDR3 has 9 amino acids. The V end was cut by 4 bases, the J end by 9 bases, with 6 bases between. CDR1 is DFQATT, CDR2 SNEGSKA, per germline (reference sequence).